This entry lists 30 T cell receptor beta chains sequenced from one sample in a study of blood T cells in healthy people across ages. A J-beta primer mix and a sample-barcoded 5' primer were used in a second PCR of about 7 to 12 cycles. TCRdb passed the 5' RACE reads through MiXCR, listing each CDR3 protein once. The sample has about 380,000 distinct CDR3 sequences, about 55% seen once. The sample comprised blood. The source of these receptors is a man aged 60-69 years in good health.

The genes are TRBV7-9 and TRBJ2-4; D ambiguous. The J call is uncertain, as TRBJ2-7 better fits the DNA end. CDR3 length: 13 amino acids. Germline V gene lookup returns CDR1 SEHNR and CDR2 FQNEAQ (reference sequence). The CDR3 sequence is CASSALSTYEQYF. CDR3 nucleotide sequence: TGTGCCAGCAGCGCCCTTTCTACCTACGAGCAGTACTTC.

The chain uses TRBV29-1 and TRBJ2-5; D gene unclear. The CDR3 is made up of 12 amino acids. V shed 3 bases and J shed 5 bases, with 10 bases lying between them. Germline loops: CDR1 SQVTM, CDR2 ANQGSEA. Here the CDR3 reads CSVEVGAETQYF. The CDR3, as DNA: TGCAGCGTTGAGGTCGGTGCGGAGACCCAGTACTTC.

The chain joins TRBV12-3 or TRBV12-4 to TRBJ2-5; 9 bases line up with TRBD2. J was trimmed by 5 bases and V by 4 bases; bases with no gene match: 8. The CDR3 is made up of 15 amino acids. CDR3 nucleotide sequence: TGTGCCAGCAGTTGGGGAGCGGGAGGCGGGGAGACCCAGTACTTC. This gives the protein CASSWGAGGGETQYF.

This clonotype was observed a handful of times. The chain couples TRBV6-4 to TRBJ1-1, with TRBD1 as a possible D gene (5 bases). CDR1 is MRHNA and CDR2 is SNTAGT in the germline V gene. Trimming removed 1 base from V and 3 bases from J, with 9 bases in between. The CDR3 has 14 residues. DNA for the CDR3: TGTGCCAGCAGTGACTTCTCAGGGCACACTGAAGCTTTCTTT. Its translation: CASSDFSGHTEAFF.

The DNA of the CDR3 is TGTGCCAGCAGCCAAGTAAAAAACATTCAGTACTTC. Amino acids: CASSQVKNIQYF. The V call is TRBV3-1, the J call TRBJ2-4; D is unclear. Germline V gene data show CDR1 as LGHDT and CDR2 as YNNKEL (reference sequence). This CDR3 has 12 residues. V lost 1 base, J lost 4 bases, and 2 bases lay in between.

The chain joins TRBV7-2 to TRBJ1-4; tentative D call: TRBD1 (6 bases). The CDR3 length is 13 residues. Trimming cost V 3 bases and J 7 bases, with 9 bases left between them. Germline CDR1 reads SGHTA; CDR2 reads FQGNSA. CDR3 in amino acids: CASSFGRGEKLFF. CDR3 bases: TGTGCCAGCAGCTTTGGCAGGGGTGAAAAACTGTTTTTT.

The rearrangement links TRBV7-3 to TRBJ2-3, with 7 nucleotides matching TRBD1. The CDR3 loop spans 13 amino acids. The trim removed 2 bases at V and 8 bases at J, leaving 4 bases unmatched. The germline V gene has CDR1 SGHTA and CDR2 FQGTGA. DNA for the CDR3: TGTGCCAGCAGCTTAGGGGGACAGACTACGCAGTATTTT. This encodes CASSLGGQTTQYF.

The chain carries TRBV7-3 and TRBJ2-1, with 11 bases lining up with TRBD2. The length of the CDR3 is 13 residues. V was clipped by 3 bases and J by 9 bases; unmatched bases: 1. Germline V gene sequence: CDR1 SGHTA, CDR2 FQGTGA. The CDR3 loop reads CASSFGTSGEQFF. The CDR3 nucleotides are TGTGCCAGCAGCTTTGGGACTAGCGGTGAGCAGTTCTTC.

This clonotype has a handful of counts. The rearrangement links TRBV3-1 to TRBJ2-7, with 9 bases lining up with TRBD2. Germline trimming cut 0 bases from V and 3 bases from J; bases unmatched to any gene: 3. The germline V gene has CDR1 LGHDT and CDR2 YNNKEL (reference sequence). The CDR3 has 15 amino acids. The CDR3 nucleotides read TGTGCCAGCAGCCAAGATGGAGCGGGAGGCTACGAGCAGTACTTC. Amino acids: CASSQDGAGGYEQYF.

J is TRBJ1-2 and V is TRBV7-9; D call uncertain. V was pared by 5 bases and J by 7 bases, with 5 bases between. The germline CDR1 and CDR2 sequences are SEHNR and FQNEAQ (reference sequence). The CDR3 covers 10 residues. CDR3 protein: CASSIRGYTF. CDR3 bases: TGTGCCAGCAGCATACGTGGCTACACCTTC.

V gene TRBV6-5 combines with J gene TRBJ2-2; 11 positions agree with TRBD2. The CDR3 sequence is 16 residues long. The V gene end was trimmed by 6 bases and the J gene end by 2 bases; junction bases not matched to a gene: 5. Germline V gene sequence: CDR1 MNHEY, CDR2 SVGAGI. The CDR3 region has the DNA TGTGCCAGCAGAACTAGCGGGGGCCCAAACACCGGGGAGCTGTTTTTT. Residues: CASRTSGGPNTGELFF.

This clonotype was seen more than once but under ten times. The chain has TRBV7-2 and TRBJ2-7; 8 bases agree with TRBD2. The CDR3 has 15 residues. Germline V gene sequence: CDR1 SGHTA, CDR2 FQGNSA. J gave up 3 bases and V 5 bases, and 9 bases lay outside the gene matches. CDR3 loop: CASSSYGGAYYEQYF. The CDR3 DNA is TGTGCCAGCAGCAGTTACGGGGGGGCTTACTACGAGCAGTACTTC.

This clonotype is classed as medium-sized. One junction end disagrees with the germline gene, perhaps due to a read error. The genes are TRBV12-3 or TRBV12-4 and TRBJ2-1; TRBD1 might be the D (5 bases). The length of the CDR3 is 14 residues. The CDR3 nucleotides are TGTGCCAGCGGTTTATCGACAGCCAGGCGGGAGCAGTTCTTC. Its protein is CASGLSTARREQFF.

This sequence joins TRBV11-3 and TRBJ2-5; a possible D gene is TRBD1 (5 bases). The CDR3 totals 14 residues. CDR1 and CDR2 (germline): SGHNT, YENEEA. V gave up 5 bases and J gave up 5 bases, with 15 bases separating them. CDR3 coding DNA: TGTGCCAGCAGCGTAGGTGACAGCGAGGAGACCCAGTACTTC. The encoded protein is CASSVGDSEETQYF.

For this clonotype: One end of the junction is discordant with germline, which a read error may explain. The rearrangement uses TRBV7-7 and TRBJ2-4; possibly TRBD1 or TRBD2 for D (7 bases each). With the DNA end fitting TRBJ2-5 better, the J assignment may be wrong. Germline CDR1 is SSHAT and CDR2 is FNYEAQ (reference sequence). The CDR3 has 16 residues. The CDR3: CASSPPGGAGMETQYF. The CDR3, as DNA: TGTGCTAGCAGCCCTCCAGGGGGGGCGGGTATGGAGACCCAGTACTTC.

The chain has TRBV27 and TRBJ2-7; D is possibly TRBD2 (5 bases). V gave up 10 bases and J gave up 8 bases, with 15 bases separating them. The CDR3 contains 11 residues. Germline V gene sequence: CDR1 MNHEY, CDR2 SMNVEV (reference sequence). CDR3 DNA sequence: TGTGCCACCTGGACCGGAGGCAAGCAGTACTTC. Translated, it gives CATWTGGKQYF.

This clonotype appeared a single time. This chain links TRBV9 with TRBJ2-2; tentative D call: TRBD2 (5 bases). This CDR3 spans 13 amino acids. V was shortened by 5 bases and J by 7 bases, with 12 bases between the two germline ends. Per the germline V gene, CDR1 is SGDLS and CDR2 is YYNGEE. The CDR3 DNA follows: TGTGCCAGCAGTCAGAGGGTAGACGGGGAGCTGTTTTTT. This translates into CASSQRVDGELFF. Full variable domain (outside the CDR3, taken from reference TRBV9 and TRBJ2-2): DSGVTQTPKHLITATGQRVTLRCSPRSGDLSVYWYQQSLDQGLQFLIQYYNGEERAKGNILERFSAQQFPDLHSELNLSSLELGDSALYFCASSQRVDGELFFGEGSRLTVL.

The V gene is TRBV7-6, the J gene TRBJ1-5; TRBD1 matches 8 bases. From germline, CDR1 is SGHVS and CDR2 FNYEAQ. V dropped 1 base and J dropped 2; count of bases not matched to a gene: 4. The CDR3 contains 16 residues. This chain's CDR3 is CASSLGSGGGNQPQHF. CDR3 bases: TGTGCCAGCAGCTTAGGATCAGGGGGCGGCAATCAGCCCCAGCATTTT.

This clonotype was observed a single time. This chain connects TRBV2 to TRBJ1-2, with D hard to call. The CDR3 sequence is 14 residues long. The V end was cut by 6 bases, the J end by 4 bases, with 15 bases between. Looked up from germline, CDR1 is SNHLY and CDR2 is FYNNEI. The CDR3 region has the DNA TGTGCCAGCAGAGGATGGGCGACTAGCTATGGCTACACCTTC. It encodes CASRGWATSYGYTF.

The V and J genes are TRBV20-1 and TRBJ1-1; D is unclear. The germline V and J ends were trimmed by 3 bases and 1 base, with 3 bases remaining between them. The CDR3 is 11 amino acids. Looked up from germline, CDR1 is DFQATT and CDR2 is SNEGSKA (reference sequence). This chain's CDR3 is CSARENTEAFF. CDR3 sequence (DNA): TGCAGTGCTAGGGAGAACACTGAAGCTTTCTTT.

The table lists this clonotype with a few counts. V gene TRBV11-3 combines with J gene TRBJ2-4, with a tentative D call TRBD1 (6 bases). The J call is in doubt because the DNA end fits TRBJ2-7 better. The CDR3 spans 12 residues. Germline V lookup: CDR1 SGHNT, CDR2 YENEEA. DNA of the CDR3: TGTGCCAGCAGTAGGGGGATTGGCGAGCAGTACTTC. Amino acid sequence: CASSRGIGEQYF.

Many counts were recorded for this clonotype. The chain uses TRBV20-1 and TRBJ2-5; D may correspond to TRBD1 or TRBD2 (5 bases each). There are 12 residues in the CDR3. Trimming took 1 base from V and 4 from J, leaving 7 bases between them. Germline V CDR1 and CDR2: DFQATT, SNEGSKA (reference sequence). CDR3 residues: CSARVGGETQYF. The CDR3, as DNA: TGCAGTGCTAGAGTTGGGGGAGAGACCCAGTACTTC.

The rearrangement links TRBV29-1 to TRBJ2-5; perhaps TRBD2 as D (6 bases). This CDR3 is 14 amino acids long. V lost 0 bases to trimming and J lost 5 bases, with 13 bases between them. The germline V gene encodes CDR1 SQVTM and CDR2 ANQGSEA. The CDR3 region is CSVEDHRGRETQYF. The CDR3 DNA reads TGCAGCGTTGAAGATCATCGGGGGAGGGAGACCCAGTACTTC.

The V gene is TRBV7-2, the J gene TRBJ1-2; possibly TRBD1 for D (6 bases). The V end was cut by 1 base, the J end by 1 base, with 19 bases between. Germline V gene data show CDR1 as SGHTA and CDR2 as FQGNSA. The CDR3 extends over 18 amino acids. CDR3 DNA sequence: TGTGCCAGCAGCTTAGATTGGGCGGGGGCAAAGGGTAACTATGGCTACACCTTC. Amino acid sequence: CASSLDWAGAKGNYGYTF.

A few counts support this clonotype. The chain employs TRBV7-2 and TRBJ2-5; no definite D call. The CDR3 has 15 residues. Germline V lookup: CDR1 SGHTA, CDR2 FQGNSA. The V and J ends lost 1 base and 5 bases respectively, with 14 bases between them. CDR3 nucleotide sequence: TGTGCCAGCAGCTTAGTAGGTGGGATCTATGAGACCCAGTACTTC. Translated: CASSLVGGIYETQYF.

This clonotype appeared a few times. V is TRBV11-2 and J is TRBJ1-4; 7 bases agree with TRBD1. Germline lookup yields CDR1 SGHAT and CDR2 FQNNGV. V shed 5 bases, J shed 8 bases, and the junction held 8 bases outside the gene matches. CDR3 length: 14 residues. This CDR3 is CASSQQPGQEKLFF. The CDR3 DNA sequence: TGTGCCAGCAGCCAACAACCGGGACAGGAAAAACTGTTTTTT.

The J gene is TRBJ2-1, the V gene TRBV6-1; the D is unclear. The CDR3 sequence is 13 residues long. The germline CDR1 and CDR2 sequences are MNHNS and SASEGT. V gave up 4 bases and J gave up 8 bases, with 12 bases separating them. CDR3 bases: TGTGCCAGCAGTGGACAAAATACCCATGAGCAGTTCTTC. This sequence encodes CASSGQNTHEQFF.

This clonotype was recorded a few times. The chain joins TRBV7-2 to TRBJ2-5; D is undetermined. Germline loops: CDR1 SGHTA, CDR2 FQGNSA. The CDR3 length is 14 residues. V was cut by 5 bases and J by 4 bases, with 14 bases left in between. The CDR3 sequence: CASSVDIAAETQYF. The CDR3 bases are TGTGCCAGCAGCGTCGACATCGCAGCAGAGACCCAGTACTTC.

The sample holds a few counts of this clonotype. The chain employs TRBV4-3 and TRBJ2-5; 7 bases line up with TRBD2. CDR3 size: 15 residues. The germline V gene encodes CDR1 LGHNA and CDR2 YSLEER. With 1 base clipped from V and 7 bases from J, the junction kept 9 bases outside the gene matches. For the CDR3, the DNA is TGCGCCAGCAGCCAAGTCTATACTAGCGTTGGGACCCAGTACTTC. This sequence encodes CASSQVYTSVGTQYF.

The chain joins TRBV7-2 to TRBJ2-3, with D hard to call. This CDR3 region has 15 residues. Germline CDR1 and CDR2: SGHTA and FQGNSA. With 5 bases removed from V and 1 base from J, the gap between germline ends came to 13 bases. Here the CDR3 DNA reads TGTGCCAGCAGCATAAGTGTCTCAGGCACAGATACGCAGTATTTT. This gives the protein CASSISVSGTDTQYF.